This is a list of T cell receptor beta chains from one sample in a study of neurological immune-mediated disorders. Each CDR3 protein gets one entry after TCRdb re-called the 5' RACE reads with MiXCR. The sample contains fewer than 45,000 distinct CDR3 sequences, 11% of which appear only once. The sequenced sample consisted of PBMCs. The receptors shown here come from a man aged 55-75 years with HTLV-1-associated myelopathy (HAM/TSP). Each CDR3 is given with its conserved first and last residue. D genes are given only for firm matches.

d_call v_call cdr3_aa
- TRBV2 CASKGGTTTDTQYF
- TRBV5-1 CASSPKDVTGELFF
TRBD2 TRBV5-1 CASSPGVAGVKETQYF
- TRBV5-1 CASSLGHSNNSPLHF
- TRBV20-1 CSARDFENTEAFF
- TRBV6-5 CASSLGGRNTTYF
- TRBV21-1 CASSKARDKNTGELFF
- TRBV6-5 CASSYGGRANSPLHF
- TRBV12-3/TRBV12-4 CASSFSGKTYNEQFF
- TRBV6-1 CASSLARDTEAFF
- TRBV10-1 CASSESGPADEQYF
TRBD1 TRBV25-1 CASASGTGVGGYTF
- TRBV10-3 CAISELPGRSTEQYF
- TRBV4-1 CASSQVQGTEAFF
- TRBV5-1 CASSLTESYGYTF